Below, one T cell receptor beta chain is given with its context. The data stem from a study of shared clonotypes between healthy human individuals. Across the study: Each donor's CD8 memory used one plate, CD8 naive two, each CD4 subset three.

Replicate PCRs for sorted subsets used 200 to 250 ng DNA; this equaled about 30,000 T cell genomes. Method: immunoSEQ multiplex PCR; TCRdb's copy keeps in-frame clones and lacks some. The repertoire holds some 2.4 million clones, 93% seen once, with about 0.34% in the top ten. The CDR3 is 15 residues long. Germline lookup yields CDR1 MNHNS and CDR2 SASEGT. Trimming left V 4 bases short and J 6 bases short, with 15 bases between. HIV-negative, healthy adults without recent acute infections or vaccinations were the donors. Source material: naive CD4+ T cells from PBMCs. This sample's subset: CD45RA+ positively selected. The gene calls are TRBV6-1 and TRBJ1-4, with D tentatively TRBD1 (6 bases). The TCR sequence derives from a man aged 18 to 29 in good health. Some clones in this sample may be carry-over from other donors' samples. CDR3: CASSGVLGGHEKLFF. The CDR3 DNA follows: TGTGCCAGCAGTGGAGTACTCGGGGGGCATGAAAAACTGTTTTTT.